The 13 T cell receptor beta chains below were found in one sample sequenced in a study of spatial heterogeneity in lung cancer. In TCRdb, the 5' RACE reads were re-called with MiXCR into one record per CDR3 protein. The sample shows 60,000 or so distinct CDR3 sequences, roughly 6.6% of them seen only once. Time point defined: sample taken at primary tumor resection. The sample here was PBMCs, taken at surgery. The receptors were sampled from a female donor with early-stage non-small cell lung cancer.

This clonotype has ten or more counts. This chain joins TRBV6-5 and TRBJ2-7; 10 bases agree with TRBD2. The CDR3 length is 18 residues. V gave up 1 base and J gave up 3 bases; unmatched junction bases: 12. Germline CDR1 is MNHEY and CDR2 is SVGAGI. CDR3 residues: CASSYWAGLAGENYEQYF. CDR3 nucleotide sequence: TGTGCCAGCAGTTACTGGGCCGGGCTAGCGGGAGAGAACTACGAGCAGTACTTC.

This clonotype was seen at least ten times. The rearrangement uses TRBV7-6 and TRBJ2-1; the match to TRBD2 covers 10 bases. The junction had 2 bases not matched to a gene; V was cut back by 4 bases and J by 2 bases. The CDR3 consists of 15 residues. Germline V gene sequence: CDR1 SGHVS, CDR2 FNYEAQ. The CDR3 reads CASSSLAGPYNEQFF. The CDR3 DNA reads as TGTGCCAGCAGCTCACTAGCGGGGCCCTACAATGAGCAGTTCTTC.

This clonotype came up many times. This chain uses TRBV5-1 with TRBJ1-1, with TRBD1 identical over 7 bases. Germline CDR1 reads SGHRS; CDR2 reads YFSETQ. With 3 bases clipped from V and 4 bases from J, the junction kept 18 bases outside the gene matches. The CDR3 runs 18 residues. The CDR3 coding sequence is TGCGCCAGCAGCTCTTATTCAGGGGGTCGAGGTGAGAGCACTGAAGCTTTCTTT. Amino acid sequence: CASSSYSGGRGESTEAFF.

This clonotype was found many times. This chain uses TRBV6-5 with TRBJ1-2; 9 bases match TRBD1. CDR3 size: 13 residues. CDR1 and CDR2 from the germline V gene are MNHEY and SVGAGI. The trim removed 7 bases at V and 4 bases at J, leaving 4 bases unmatched. CDR3 residues: CASKTGGIYGYTF. The CDR3 DNA reads TGTGCCAGCAAAACAGGGGGCATCTATGGCTACACCTTC.

This clonotype came up many times. The J gene is TRBJ2-1, the V gene TRBV9; TRBD1 matches at 8 bases. Per the germline V gene, CDR1 is SGDLS and CDR2 is YYNGEE. The V gene end was trimmed by 4 bases and the J gene end by 0 bases; junction bases not matched to a gene: 12. This CDR3 spans 18 amino acids. This CDR3 reads CASSPGGRGRSSYNEQFF. Written as DNA, the CDR3 is TGTGCCAGCAGCCCAGGGGGCAGGGGCCGCAGCTCCTACAATGAGCAGTTCTTC.

This clonotype was counted ten times or more. The genes are TRBV5-4 and TRBJ2-2; D is perhaps TRBD2 (5 bases). V was cut by 0 bases and J by 6 bases, with 9 bases left in between. Germline V gene lookup returns CDR1 SGHNT and CDR2 YYREEE (reference sequence). The CDR3 totals 14 residues. CDR3 in DNA: TGTGCCAGCAGCTTGGACAAGAGGGCCGGGGAGCTGTTTTTT. Translation gives CASSLDKRAGELFF.

This clonotype was counted many times. The genes are TRBV7-2 and TRBJ1-1; D is unresolved. The V end lost 5 bases, the J end lost 0 bases, and 13 bases lay between the germline ends. There are 15 residues in the CDR3. Per germline, CDR1 SGHTA and CDR2 FQGNSA. In nucleotides, the CDR3 is TGTGCCAGCAGCCGTGCCCCAGCCATGAACACTGAAGCTTTCTTT. It translates to CASSRAPAMNTEAFF.

To note about this clonotype: This is likely a read error, given that the CDR3 carries no conserved phenylalanine or tryptophan at its end. The genes are TRBV7-9 and TRBJ1-1; D call uncertain. This CDR3 has 16 amino acids. Germline-derived CDR1 and CDR2 are SEHNR and FQNEAQ (reference sequence). CDR3 amino acids: CASSPPGGPTNTGAFL. The CDR3 DNA reads as TGTGCCAGCAGCCCTCCCGGAGGGCCAACGAACACTGGAGCTTTCTTA.

This clonotype has ten or more counts. The V and J genes are TRBV5-1 and TRBJ1-2, with 9 positions matching TRBD1. V dropped 4 bases and J dropped 3; count of bases not matched to a gene: 4. Looked up from germline, CDR1 is SGHRS and CDR2 is YFSETQ. The CDR3 length is 14 residues. This CDR3 reads CASSPGQGDYGYTF. The CDR3 DNA sequence: TGCGCCAGCAGCCCGGGACAGGGAGACTATGGCTACACCTTC. The whole variable domain, filled in from reference TRBV5-1 and TRBJ1-2, reads KAGVTQTPRYLIKTRGQQVTLSCSPISGHRSVSWYQQTPGQGLQFLFEYFSETQRNKGNFPGRFSGRQFSNSRSEMNVSTLELGDSALYLCASSPGQGDYGYTFGSGTRLTVV.

This clonotype was seen repeatedly, ten times or more. The gene calls are TRBV27 and TRBJ2-7; no clear D gene. The CDR3 has 15 amino acids. Germline V gene data show CDR1 as MNHEY and CDR2 as SMNVEV (reference sequence). Trimming pared 0 bases from V and 5 bases from J, leaving 14 bases between. As DNA, the CDR3 is TGTGCCAGCAGTTTATCCAGGAACGGGCCCAACGAGCAGTACTTC. Amino acids: CASSLSRNGPNEQYF.

This clonotype was counted many times. The chain uses TRBV29-1 and TRBJ2-2; possibly TRBD2 for D (5 bases). Trimming pared 4 bases from V and 0 bases from J, leaving 9 bases between. The CDR3 extends over 14 amino acids. Per germline, CDR1 SQVTM and CDR2 ANQGSEA. The CDR3 protein is CSVGRETNTGELFF. The CDR3 DNA sequence: TGCAGCGTTGGAAGGGAGACGAACACCGGGGAGCTGTTTTTT.

This clonotype showed up many times. The chain recombines TRBV5-1 with TRBJ1-5, with TRBD1 matching over 8 bases. Germline V gene data show CDR1 as SGHRS and CDR2 as YFSETQ. The CDR3 sequence is 14 residues long. V shed 4 bases and J 5 bases; nucleotides not matched to a gene: 5. The CDR3 DNA follows: TGCGCCAGCAGCATGACAGGGGACGATCAGCCCCAGCATTTT. It encodes CASSMTGDDQPQHF.

This clonotype was detected a few times. The junction and the germline gene differ at one end; a read error may be behind it. CDR3: CVSSPGGGPAFF. In DNA form, the CDR3 reads TGCGTCAGCAGCCCGGGCGGGGGGCCGGCTTTCTTT. The chain joins TRBV5-1 to TRBJ1-1; a weak D match, TRBD1 (6 bases). CDR1 and CDR2 from the germline V gene are SGHRS and YFSETQ. This CDR3 comprises 12 residues.